The following is a T cell receptor (beta chain) sequence with its context. No antigen is known for it. Sequencing targeted expressed TCRB transcripts, as all isolated RNA had been reverse transcribed. Produced via immunoSEQ multiplex PCR; TCRdb's table is partial and in-frame only. The top ten clones hold 0.02% to 0.025% of a sample with roughly 700,000 clones, around an eighth of them seen once. The data stem from a study of beta chain features in type 1 diabetes. The CDR3 is 15 residues long. V was cut by 2 bases and J by 2 bases, with 11 bases left in between. In germline, CDR1 is SSHAT, CDR2 FNYEAQ (reference sequence). Study results and limitations: Shortening of TCRB CDR3s, moderate but significant, appeared in all four CD4+ subsets of Type 1 diabetes patients. VDJ junctions from patients with type 1 diabetes contained fewer insertions and more deletions. Healthy donors had naive, central memory and Treg TCRB repertoires that appeared less similar than those seen among patients.

Sorting with CD45RO/CCR7/CD25/CD127/CD95/CD27 yielded naive, central memory, regulatory and stem-like memory CD4+ cells. Purity above 95% was achieved in all sorted populations. The TCR comes from a man between 18 and 29 years old with type 1 diabetes. The rearrangement joins TRBV7-7 to TRBJ2-3, with D unresolved. The sequenced sample was naive CD4+ T cells from blood. CDR3: CASSLKGEPTDTQYF. The CDR3, as DNA: TGTGCCAGCAGCTTAAAAGGAGAGCCCACAGATACGCAGTATTTT.